These T cell receptor beta chains were read from a single sample in a study of blood T cell repertoires in COVID-19. Profiling relied on immunoSEQ multiplex PCR, and the TCRdb table lists in-frame clones only, not all of them. The table has 260,000 or so clones, 85% seen once. Sequenced input: PBMCs or T cells enriched from blood (not recorded which). These receptors were obtained from a woman aged 45 to 65 who had recovered from COVID-19. CDR3s include the opening cysteine and the closing phenylalanine or tryptophan. The D gene is left open where the match is weak. Clone size is stated in some rows and not others, as once, few, many or a class when expanded.

J	size	D	V	CDR3	DNA
TRBJ1-5	few	TRBD1	TRBV28	CASSFPSGTADPSNQPQHF	TGTGCCAGCAGTTTCCCCTCCGGGACAGCAGATCCTAGCAATCAGCCCCAGCATTTT
TRBJ1-4	NA	NA	TRBV20-1	CSASTGYSGTTNEKLFF	TGCAGTGCTAGTACGGGGTATTCCGGAACAACTAATGAAAAACTGTTTTTT
TRBJ2-1	NA	NA	TRBV28	CASSLSAGEQFF	TGTGCCAGCAGTTTATCGGCGGGTGAGCAGTTCTTC
TRBJ2-3	NA	NA	TRBV2	CASSEAESRSTDTQYF	TGTGCCAGCAGTGAAGCAGAAAGCCGTAGCACAGATACGCAGTATTTT
TRBJ2-7	NA	NA	TRBV19	CASSGLAGSYEQYF	TGTGCCAGTAGCGGGCTAGCCGGTTCCTACGAGCAGTACTTC
TRBJ1-4	NA	TRBD1	TRBV15	CATSGGTGDEKLFF	TGTGCCACCAGCGGAGGGACAGGGGATGAAAAACTGTTTTTT
TRBJ2-7	NA	NA	TRBV28	CASSLQGRRVYEQYF	TGTGCCAGCAGTTTACAGGGGCGAAGGGTTTACGAGCAGTACTTC
TRBJ1-1	NA	NA	TRBV28	CASSFLSRDTEAFF	TGTGCCAGCAGTTTTCTCTCGAGGGACACTGAAGCTTTCTTT
TRBJ1-2	NA	NA	TRBV7-2	CASSLAVSSGYGYTF	TGTGCCAGCAGCTTAGCGGTCAGCTCGGGCTATGGCTACACCTTC
TRBJ1-1	NA	TRBD1	TRBV10-2	CASSEWTGRAEAFF	TGCGCCAGCAGTGAGTGGACAGGGAGGGCTGAAGCTTTCTTT
TRBJ1-2	NA	NA	TRBV19	CASSIGTSIYGYTF	TGTGCCAGTAGTATTGGCACATCAATCTATGGCTACACCTTC
TRBJ2-7	NA	NA	TRBV6-2/TRBV6-3	CASSFSTSAEQYF	TGTGCCAGCAGTTTTTCCACGAGTGCGGAGCAGTACTTC
TRBJ1-1	NA	TRBD1	TRBV29-1	CSVVAGTGVMNTEAFF	TGCAGCGTTGTCGCCGGGACAGGCGTAATGAACACTGAAGCTTTCTTT
TRBJ2-6	NA	NA	TRBV28	CASSLGAEGHSGANVLTF	TGTGCCAGCAGTTTAGGGGCAGAAGGGCACTCTGGGGCCAACGTCCTGACTTTC
TRBJ1-5	NA	NA	TRBV7-2	CASSLGPGANQPQHF	TGTGCCAGCAGCTTAGGTCCAGGGGCCAATCAGCCCCAGCATTTT
TRBJ1-1	NA	TRBD1	TRBV5-1	CASSLPGGNTEAFF	TGCGCCAGCAGCTTGCCAGGGGGCAACACTGAAGCTTTCTTT
TRBJ2-2	NA	NA	TRBV9	CASSLIRGGGELFF	TGTGCCAGCAGCCTAATTCGGGGTGGCGGGGAGCTGTTTTTT
TRBJ1-1	NA	NA	TRBV28	CASSLPLQYGGAFF	TGTGCCAGCAGTTTACCCCTTCAGTATGGAGGGGCTTTCTTT
TRBJ2-2	NA	NA	TRBV6-5	CASRPGQMNTGELFF	TGTGCCAGCAGACCCGGACAGATGAACACCGGGGAGCTGTTTTTT
TRBJ2-7	NA	TRBD1	TRBV9	CASSVDGTGGVEQYF	TGTGCCAGCAGCGTAGACGGGACAGGGGGCGTCGAGCAGTACTTC
TRBJ1-4	few	NA	TRBV5-1	CASSLDRASLGEKLFF	TGCGCCAGCAGCTTGGACCGAGCCTCCCTAGGTGAAAAACTGTTTTTT
TRBJ1-4	NA	TRBD1	TRBV7-8	CASSWTGNRNEKLFF	TGTGCCAGCAGCTGGACAGGGAATAGGAATGAAAAACTGTTTTTT
TRBJ1-1	few	TRBD1	TRBV12-3/TRBV12-4	CASSWDRVGEAFF	TGTGCCAGCAGTTGGGACAGGGTGGGTGAAGCTTTCTTT
TRBJ2-7	once	NA	TRBV5-4	CASSLSLTNYEQYF	TGTGCCAGCAGCTTGTCCCTAACGAACTACGAGCAGTACTTC
TRBJ2-1	once	TRBD2	TRBV11-2	CASSPSGGAGYEQFF	TGTGCCAGCAGCCCTAGCGGGGGAGCGGGTTATGAGCAGTTCTTC
TRBJ2-7	NA	TRBD2	TRBV16	CASSQSWTSGGDEQYF	TGTGCCAGCAGCCAATCCTGGACTAGCGGGGGGGACGAGCAGTACTTC